A selection of T cell receptor beta chains follows, all from one sample in a study of blood T cell repertoires in COVID-19. Measured with immunoSEQ multiplex PCR; TCRdb has only the in-frame clones, and not every one. The profile covers around 65,000 clones, with less than 80% appearing a single time and 15% to 20% taken by the ten largest. The source material was peripheral blood. The origin of the receptors is a man in his sixties with acute or convalescent COVID-19. Both conserved end residues are part of each CDR3. The D gene is left open where the match is weak. Expanded clones get a size class; other rows say once, few or many, or leave the size out.

clone_size: .; d_call: .; v_call: TRBV27; j_call: TRBJ2-7; cdr3_length: 15; cdr3_nt: TGTGCCAGCAGTTTGGTCGAGGTCGGAACCTACGAGCAGTACTTC; cdr3_aa: CASSLVEVGTYEQYF
clone_size: .; d_call: .; v_call: TRBV30; j_call: TRBJ2-5; cdr3_length: 14; cdr3_nt: TGTGCCTGGAGTCTGACAGGCTTACAAGAGACCCAGTACTTC; cdr3_aa: CAWSLTGLQETQYF
clone_size: few; d_call: TRBD1; v_call: TRBV11-2; j_call: TRBJ1-1; cdr3_length: 14; cdr3_nt: TGTGCCAGCAGCTTGGTCACAGGGGGCACTGAAGCTTTCTTT; cdr3_aa: CASSLVTGGTEAFF
clone_size: few; d_call: .; v_call: TRBV4-3; j_call: TRBJ2-7; cdr3_length: 17; cdr3_nt: TGCGCCAGCAGCCAAGAGGAATTAGGCAGGGGTTCCTACGAGCAGTACTTC; cdr3_aa: CASSQEELGRGSYEQYF
clone_size: .; d_call: TRBD1; v_call: TRBV7-2; j_call: TRBJ2-5; cdr3_length: 14; cdr3_nt: TGTGCCAGCAGCCCACGACAGGGCGTAGAGACCCAGTACTTC; cdr3_aa: CASSPRQGVETQYF
clone_size: few; d_call: .; v_call: TRBV25-1; j_call: TRBJ2-2; cdr3_length: 18; cdr3_nt: TGTGCCAGCAGTGAATCAGGGTGGGGGGAACCCAACACCGGGGAGCTGTTTTTT; cdr3_aa: CASSESGWGEPNTGELFF
clone_size: .; d_call: .; v_call: TRBV10-3; j_call: TRBJ2-7; cdr3_length: 12; cdr3_nt: TGTGCCATCGGGACTCAGAGTTACGAGCAGTACTTC; cdr3_aa: CAIGTQSYEQYF
clone_size: few; d_call: TRBD2; v_call: TRBV20-1; j_call: TRBJ2-5; cdr3_length: 12; cdr3_nt: TGCAGTGCTAGTAGCGGGGTTCCGGCCCAGTACTTC; cdr3_aa: CSASSGVPAQYF
clone_size: .; d_call: .; v_call: TRBV19; j_call: TRBJ2-3; cdr3_length: 15; cdr3_nt: TGTGCCAGTAGGGACTTGGCCCGCGGCACAGATACGCAGTATTTT; cdr3_aa: CASRDLARGTDTQYF
clone_size: .; d_call: .; v_call: TRBV7-3; j_call: TRBJ2-7; cdr3_length: 15; cdr3_nt: TGTGCCAGCAGCCCCCGGCGGGGTTACTCCTACGAGCAGTACTTC; cdr3_aa: CASSPRRGYSYEQYF
clone_size: few; d_call: .; v_call: TRBV11-2; j_call: TRBJ2-7; cdr3_length: 15; cdr3_nt: TGTGCCAGCAGCTTAGTCGGAGGGGACCACTACGAGCAGTACTTC; cdr3_aa: CASSLVGGDHYEQYF
clone_size: once; d_call: .; v_call: TRBV12-3/TRBV12-4; j_call: TRBJ1-1; cdr3_length: 13; cdr3_nt: TGTGCCAGCAGTTTAGGGGGGGATACTGAAGCTTTCTTT; cdr3_aa: CASSLGGDTEAFF
clone_size: .; d_call: TRBD1; v_call: TRBV27; j_call: TRBJ2-7; cdr3_length: 12; cdr3_nt: TGTGCCAGCAGTCTGACAGGGGTCGAGCAGTACTTC; cdr3_aa: CASSLTGVEQYF
clone_size: .; d_call: TRBD1; v_call: TRBV11-3; j_call: TRBJ2-7; cdr3_length: 13; cdr3_nt: TGTGCCAGCAGCCCTGGGACAGTCTACGAGCAGTACTTC; cdr3_aa: CASSPGTVYEQYF
clone_size: .; d_call: TRBD2; v_call: TRBV19; j_call: TRBJ2-7; cdr3_length: 18; cdr3_nt: TGTGCCAGTAGTTGGGGACGGACTAGCGGGACCATTGGCTACGAGCAGTACTTC; cdr3_aa: CASSWGRTSGTIGYEQYF
clone_size: .; d_call: TRBD1; v_call: TRBV10-3; j_call: TRBJ2-7; cdr3_length: 15; cdr3_nt: TGTGCCATCAGCCTCGGACAGGGGCCTTCCTACGAGCAGTACTTC; cdr3_aa: CAISLGQGPSYEQYF
clone_size: .; d_call: .; v_call: TRBV6-5; j_call: TRBJ2-7; cdr3_length: 15; cdr3_nt: TGTGCCAGCAGTTACTCAGGCAGGGTTCGCGCCGAGCAGTACTTC; cdr3_aa: CASSYSGRVRAEQYF
clone_size: .; d_call: TRBD1; v_call: TRBV11-2; j_call: TRBJ1-4; cdr3_length: 17; cdr3_nt: TGTGCCAGCAGCTTAAGGGACAGCCCTTGGGCTAATGAAAAACTGTTTTTT; cdr3_aa: CASSLRDSPWANEKLFF
clone_size: .; d_call: TRBD2; v_call: TRBV6-5; j_call: TRBJ2-7; cdr3_length: 12; cdr3_nt: TGTGCCAGCAGAGCGGGGGGGTATGCGCAGTACTTC; cdr3_aa: CASRAGGYAQYF
clone_size: .; d_call: TRBD2; v_call: TRBV12-3/TRBV12-4; j_call: TRBJ2-1; cdr3_length: 12; cdr3_nt: TGTGCCAGCGCAAGCGGGAGGGCCGTGCAGTTCTTC; cdr3_aa: CASASGRAVQFF
clone_size: .; d_call: .; v_call: TRBV9; j_call: TRBJ2-3; cdr3_length: 15; cdr3_nt: TGTGCCAGCAGCGCAACCGGGACTAGCACAGATACGCAGTATTTT; cdr3_aa: CASSATGTSTDTQYF
clone_size: .; d_call: .; v_call: TRBV5-1; j_call: TRBJ1-6; cdr3_length: 14; cdr3_nt: TGCGCCAGCAGAGAGGACTCCTATAATTCACCCCTCCACTTT; cdr3_aa: CASREDSYNSPLHF
clone_size: .; d_call: TRBD2; v_call: TRBV4-2; j_call: TRBJ2-5; cdr3_length: 17; cdr3_nt: TGTGCCAGCAGCCGAGAGACTAGCGGGAGTTTTGCAGAGACCCAGTACTTC; cdr3_aa: CASSRETSGSFAETQYF
clone_size: .; d_call: .; v_call: TRBV7-2; j_call: TRBJ2-7; cdr3_length: 13; cdr3_nt: TGTGCCAGCAGCCCGGGACACCGATACGAGCAGTACTTC; cdr3_aa: CASSPGHRYEQYF
clone_size: once; d_call: .; v_call: TRBV9; j_call: TRBJ2-7; cdr3_length: 13; cdr3_nt: TGTGCCAGCAGCGTGGACTGGGTCAGTGAGCAGTACTTC; cdr3_aa: CASSVDWVSEQYF
clone_size: .; d_call: TRBD1; v_call: TRBV3-1/TRBV3-2; j_call: TRBJ1-2; cdr3_length: 14; cdr3_nt: TGTGCCAGCAGCCCCGGGACAGGGAACTATGGCTACACCTTC; cdr3_aa: CASSPGTGNYGYTF
clone_size: .; d_call: .; v_call: TRBV10-2; j_call: TRBJ2-7; cdr3_length: 15; cdr3_nt: TGCGCCAGCGCTTCTTCTAGCGTAACTACCTACGAGCAGTACTTC; cdr3_aa: CASASSSVTTYEQYF
clone_size: .; d_call: .; v_call: TRBV5-1; j_call: TRBJ2-7; cdr3_length: 15; cdr3_nt: TGCGCCAGCAGCTTTGGACTTCTCGAGCCCTACGAGCAGTACTTC; cdr3_aa: CASSFGLLEPYEQYF